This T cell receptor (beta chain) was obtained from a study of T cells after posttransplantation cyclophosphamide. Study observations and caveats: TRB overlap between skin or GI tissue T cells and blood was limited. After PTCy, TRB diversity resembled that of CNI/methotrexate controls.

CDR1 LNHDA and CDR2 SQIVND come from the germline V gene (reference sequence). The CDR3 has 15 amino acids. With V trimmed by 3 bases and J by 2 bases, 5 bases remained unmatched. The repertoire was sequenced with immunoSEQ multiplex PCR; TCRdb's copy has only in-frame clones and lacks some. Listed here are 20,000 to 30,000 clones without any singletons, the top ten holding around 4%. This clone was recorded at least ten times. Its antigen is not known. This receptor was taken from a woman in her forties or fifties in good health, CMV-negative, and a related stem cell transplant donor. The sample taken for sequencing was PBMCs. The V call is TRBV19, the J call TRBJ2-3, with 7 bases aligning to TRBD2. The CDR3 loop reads CASSMGGTNTDTQYF. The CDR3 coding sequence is TGTGCCAGTAGTATGGGCGGGACTAACACAGATACGCAGTATTTT.